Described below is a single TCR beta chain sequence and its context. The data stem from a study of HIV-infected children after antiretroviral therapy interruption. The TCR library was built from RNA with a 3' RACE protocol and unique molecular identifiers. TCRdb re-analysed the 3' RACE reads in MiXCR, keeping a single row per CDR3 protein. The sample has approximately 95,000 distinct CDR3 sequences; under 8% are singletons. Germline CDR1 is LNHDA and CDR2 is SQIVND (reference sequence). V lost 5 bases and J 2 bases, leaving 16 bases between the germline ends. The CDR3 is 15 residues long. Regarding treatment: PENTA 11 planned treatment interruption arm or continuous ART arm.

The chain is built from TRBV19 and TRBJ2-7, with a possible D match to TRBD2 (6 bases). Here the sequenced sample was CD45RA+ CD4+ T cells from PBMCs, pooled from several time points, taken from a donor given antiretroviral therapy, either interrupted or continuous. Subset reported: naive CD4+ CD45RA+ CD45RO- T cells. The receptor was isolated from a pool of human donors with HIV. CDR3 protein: CASSPGLGVTYEQYF. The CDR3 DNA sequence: TGTGCCAGTAGTCCGGGACTGGGAGTGACCTACGAGCAGTACTTC.